These T cell receptor beta chains were read from a single sample in a study of blood T cell repertoires in COVID-19. This table comes from immunoSEQ multiplex PCR, and its TCRdb copy is limited to in-frame clones, with some not included. The sample contains 300,000 to 450,000 clones, over 65% of which appear only once. The sequenced material came from peripheral blood. The receptors derive from a human donor with acute or convalescent COVID-19. The donor label of this sample is uncertain. The CDR3 runs from the conserved cysteine through the conserved F or W. A D gene is named only where the DNA matches it firmly. A clone size is listed for some rows: how often the clone was seen (once, few, many), or a class if it is expanded.

TRBV19	TRBJ2-1	-	-	TGTGCCAGTAAAAGGCAGGGCAGCAATGAGCAGTTCTTC	CASKRQGSNEQFF
TRBV27	TRBJ1-1	TRBD1	-	TGTGCCAGCAGCCAAGGGGGCGTGGGCACTGAAGCTTTCTTT	CASSQGGVGTEAFF
TRBV4-1	TRBJ1-4	-	-	TGCGCCAGCAGCCAAGTGGGCAACCCGAATGAAAAACTGTTTTTT	CASSQVGNPNEKLFF
TRBV5-1	TRBJ1-1	-	-	TGCGCCAGTCAAGGGGTAGGGTGGACTGAAGCTTTCTTT	CASQGVGWTEAFF
TRBV18	TRBJ1-1	-	-	TGTGCCAGCTCACCCGGTTCGAACCAGAACACTGAAGCTTTCTTT	CASSPGSNQNTEAFF
TRBV5-5	TRBJ2-7	TRBD2	-	TGTGCCAGCAGCCAGGGACTAGCGGGAGAGCAGTACTTC	CASSQGLAGEQYF
TRBV28	TRBJ2-7	-	-	TGTGCCAGCACTCCGTCCGGGAGACCCTACGAGCAGTACTTC	CASTPSGRPYEQYF
TRBV24-1	TRBJ2-7	-	-	TGTGCCACGACAGATAACTACGAGCAGTACTTC	CATTDNYEQYF
TRBV6-2/TRBV6-3	TRBJ1-5	-	-	TGTGCCAGCAGTTGGCAAAGGGGGACCCAGCATTTT	CASSWQRGTQHF
TRBV6-1	TRBJ1-1	-	-	TGTGCCAGTAGACCCGGGACACATAACACTGAAGCTTTCTTT	CASRPGTHNTEAFF
TRBV7-2	TRBJ1-5	-	-	TGTGCCAGCAGCTTAGGCTCGAGGTACTCCTCCTCTAGCAATCAGCCCCAGCATTTT	CASSLGSRYSSSSNQPQHF
TRBV11-2	TRBJ2-1	TRBD2	-	TGTGCCAGCACCCCGGGACTAGCGGGCATAACGTCCTCCTACAATGAGCAGTTCTTC	CASTPGLAGITSSYNEQFF
TRBV7-2	TRBJ2-7	TRBD2	-	TGTGCCAGCAGCTTAAAATTTGGACTAGCGGGCCTCTACGAGCAGTACTTC	CASSLKFGLAGLYEQYF
TRBV18	TRBJ1-5	TRBD1	-	TGTGCCAGCTCACTTACCGGGACAGGACCTAATCAGCCCCAGCATTTT	CASSLTGTGPNQPQHF
TRBV29-1	TRBJ1-2	TRBD1	-	TGCAGCGTTCTCTTGCGGACAGGGGATGGCTACACCTTC	CSVLLRTGDGYTF
TRBV5-8	TRBJ1-2	-	-	TGTGCCAGCAGCCAAATTGGGGGCACAAGGCGAAGGGGCTACACCTTC	CASSQIGGTRRRGYTF
TRBV10-3	TRBJ1-2	-	-	TGTGCCATCAGTGGATCGGTGGCGGCTTATGGCTACACCTTC	CAISGSVAAYGYTF
TRBV30	TRBJ1-5	TRBD1	few	TGTGCCTGGCGACAGGGGGGTCAGCCCCAGCATTTT	CAWRQGGQPQHF
TRBV7-9	TRBJ2-7	TRBD1	-	TGTGCCAGCAGCTTAGACAGGGGAATTGAGCAGTACTTC	CASSLDRGIEQYF
TRBV6-1	TRBJ1-4	-	-	TGTGCCAGCAGTGAAAGAGGAGCAACTAATGAAAAACTGTTTTTT	CASSERGATNEKLFF
TRBV4-2	TRBJ2-3	TRBD2	-	TGTGCCAGCAGCCAGGGACTGACTAGCCGCACAGATACGCAGTATTTT	CASSQGLTSRTDTQYF
TRBV5-1	TRBJ1-2	-	-	TGCGCCAGCAGCTACGGACAGCCAGCTAACTATGGCTACACCTTC	CASSYGQPANYGYTF
TRBV6-5	TRBJ2-5	-	-	TGTGCCAGCTCGGCTAGCTTAAAAGAGACCCAGTACTTC	CASSASLKETQYF
TRBV4-2	TRBJ2-2	-	-	TGTGCCAGCAGCCAAGGACCCCGGGTTGAATCCGGGGAGCTGTTTTTT	CASSQGPRVESGELFF
TRBV5-5	TRBJ2-7	-	-	TGTGCCAGCAGCTCGTGGACAGTCTACTACGAGCAGTACTTC	CASSSWTVYYEQYF
TRBV3-1/TRBV3-2	TRBJ2-3	TRBD2	-	TGTGCCAGCAGCCAAGGGAGTAGCGGGAGCACAGATACGCAGTATTTT	CASSQGSSGSTDTQYF
TRBV7-8	TRBJ2-7	-	-	TGTGCCAGCAGCCCGGGACGGGGGATGAACGAGCAGTACTTC	CASSPGRGMNEQYF
TRBV2	TRBJ2-3	TRBD2	-	TGTGCCAGCAGTCTCCTGTTGCGGGGGAAAGATACGCAGTATTTT	CASSLLLRGKDTQYF
TRBV27	TRBJ2-5	TRBD1	once	TGTGCCGTTTCGACAGGGGTTCGAGAGACCCAGTACTTC	CAVSTGVRETQYF
TRBV18	TRBJ1-2	-	-	TGTGCCAGCTCACAAGACAGAAATAACTATGGCTACACCTTC	CASSQDRNNYGYTF
TRBV5-1	TRBJ1-1	-	-	TGCGCCAGCAGAATTCAGGGGTTATCCAGTACTGAAGCTTTCTTT	CASRIQGLSSTEAFF